This T cell receptor beta chain is from a study of blood T cell repertoires in COVID-19. Clones were read by immunoSEQ multiplex PCR, and TCRdb kept only the in-frame ones, dropping some. Of more than 250,000 clones in the sample, 86% were seen once. As regards this clone: Distinct nucleotide sequences in the sample also encode this CDR3.

This TCR was sampled from a woman under 40 who had recovered from COVID-19. The sequenced material came from peripheral blood.

CDR3 loop: CASSFRDRNTEAFF. CDR3 coding DNA: TGTGCCAGCAGTTTCCGGGACAGGAACACTGAAGCTTTCTTT. This chain joins TRBV27 and TRBJ1-1; 7 bases match TRBD1. Looked up from germline, CDR1 is MNHEY and CDR2 is SMNVEV (reference sequence). The trim removed 3 bases at V and 1 base at J, leaving 2 bases unmatched. The CDR3 contains 14 residues.